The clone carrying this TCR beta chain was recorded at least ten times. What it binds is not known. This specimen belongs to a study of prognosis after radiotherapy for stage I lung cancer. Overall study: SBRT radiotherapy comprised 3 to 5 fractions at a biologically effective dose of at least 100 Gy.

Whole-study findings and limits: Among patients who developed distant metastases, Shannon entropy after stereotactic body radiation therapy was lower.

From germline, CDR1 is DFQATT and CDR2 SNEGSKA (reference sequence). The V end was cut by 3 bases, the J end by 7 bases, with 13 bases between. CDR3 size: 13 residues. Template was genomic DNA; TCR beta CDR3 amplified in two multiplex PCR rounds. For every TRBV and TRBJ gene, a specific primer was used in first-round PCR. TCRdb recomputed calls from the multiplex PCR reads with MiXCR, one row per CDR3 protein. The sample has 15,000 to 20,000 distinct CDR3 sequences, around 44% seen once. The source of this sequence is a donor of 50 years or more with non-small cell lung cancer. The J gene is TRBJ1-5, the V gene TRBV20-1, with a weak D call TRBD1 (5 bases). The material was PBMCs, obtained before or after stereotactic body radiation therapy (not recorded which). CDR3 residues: CSASPDGAQPQHF. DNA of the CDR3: TGCAGTGCTAGCCCGGACGGGGCCCAGCCCCAGCATTTT.